A selection of T cell receptor beta chains follows, all from one sample in a study of T-cell reconstitution after alpha-beta-depleted transplantation in children. TCRdb itself ran the PCR reads through MiXCR, one entry per CDR3 protein. The table shows about 110,000 distinct CDR3 sequences, with 23% occurring only once. Sequences were derived from PBMCs, mostly from graft donor cells, sampled 180 days after TCRalphabeta/CD19-depleted stem cell transplant. Receptors were obtained from a male patient between 2 and 15 years old who had a stem cell transplant for chronic granulomatous disease, so the T cells may come from the graft donor. Both conserved end residues are part of each CDR3. D genes are given only for firm matches. A clone size is listed for some rows: how often the clone was seen (once, few, many), or a class if it is expanded.

V gene,J gene,clone size,D gene,CDR3 protein,CDR3 DNA
TRBV12-3/TRBV12-4,TRBJ1-1,-,TRBD1,CATGTGGTEAFF,TGTGCCACTGGGACAGGAGGGACTGAAGCTTTCTTT
TRBV15,TRBJ1-5,-,-,CATNPTPNSNQPQHF,TGTGCCACCAACCCGACACCGAATAGCAATCAGCCCCAGCATTTT
TRBV29-1,TRBJ2-7,many,-,CSVVWRQHEQYF,TGCAGCGTTGTGTGGAGACAGCACGAGCAGTACTTC
TRBV6-1,TRBJ2-2,-,-,CASGGPNTGELFF,TGTGCCAGCGGGGGACCGAACACCGGGGAGCTGTTTTTT
TRBV29-1,TRBJ1-5,-,-,CSVEEGRAGQPQHF,TGCAGCGTTGAGGAGGGCAGGGCGGGCCAGCCCCAGCATTTT
TRBV2,TRBJ2-5,many,-,CASSELRPPETQYF,TGTGCCAGCAGTGAACTACGGCCCCCAGAGACCCAGTACTTC
TRBV29-1,TRBJ1-2,many,-,CSAGTRAYGYTF,TGCAGCGCCGGGACAAGAGCATATGGCTACACCTTC
TRBV12-3/TRBV12-4,TRBJ1-4,-,-,CASSLAGAREKLFF,TGTGCCAGCAGTTTAGCGGGGGCCAGAGAAAAACTGTTTTTT
TRBV5-1,TRBJ2-3,-,-,CASSLDTSSTDTQYF,TGCGCCAGCAGCTTGGACACCTCTAGCACAGATACGCAGTATTTT
TRBV3-1,TRBJ2-7,many,-,CASSQDHPYEQYF,TGTGCCAGCAGCCAAGATCACCCCTACGAGCAGTACTTC
TRBV20-1,TRBJ2-3,few,-,CSARFVTKYTQYF,TGCAGTGCTAGGTTCGTTACGAAGTATACGCAGTATTTT
TRBV7-8,TRBJ2-1,-,TRBD1,CASSLSTGWNEQFF,TGTGCCAGCAGCTTATCGACAGGGTGGAATGAGCAGTTCTTC
TRBV6-5,TRBJ1-6,-,TRBD1,CASSYSLGQGFNSPLHF,TGTGCCAGCAGTTACTCGTTGGGACAGGGGTTTAATTCACCCCTCCACTTT
TRBV7-2,TRBJ2-7,-,-,CASSLVRLERSREQYF,TGTGCCAGCAGCTTAGTAAGGCTAGAACGGTCCCGCGAGCAGTACTTC
TRBV7-9,TRBJ2-2,few,-,CASSLDGGVSTGELFF,TGTGCCAGCAGCTTAGACGGGGGAGTAAGCACCGGGGAGCTGTTTTTT
TRBV6-4,TRBJ2-2,-,-,CASRGGDTGELFF,TGTGCCAGCCGGGGCGGGGACACCGGGGAGCTGTTTTTT
TRBV12-3/TRBV12-4,TRBJ2-7,many,-,CASSVSVRYEQYF,TGTGCCAGCAGTGTATCGGTACGGTACGAGCAGTACTTC
TRBV5-5,TRBJ2-1,-,TRBD2,CASSFGLAGRGEQFF,TGTGCCAGCAGCTTCGGACTAGCGGGGCGCGGGGAGCAGTTCTTC
TRBV28,TRBJ2-7,-,TRBD2,CASKTSGSYEQYF,TGTGCCAGCAAGACTAGCGGGAGCTACGAGCAGTACTTC
TRBV7-2,TRBJ2-5,-,TRBD1,CASSLGGQAPQTQYF,TGTGCCAGCAGCTTAGGCGGACAGGCGCCCCAGACCCAGTACTTC
TRBV12-3/TRBV12-4,TRBJ2-1,-,-,CASSLRLSGNEQFF,TGTGCCAGCAGTTTACGGCTTAGCGGCAATGAGCAGTTCTTC
TRBV20-1,TRBJ2-5,many,-,CSASRGASETQYF,TGCAGTGCTAGTAGGGGGGCATCGGAGACCCAGTACTTC
TRBV9,TRBJ2-4,-,-,CASSQNELAVQYF,TGTGCCAGCAGCCAGAACGAACTAGCCGTTCAGTACTTC
TRBV4-3,TRBJ1-2,many,-,CASSGRDDYGYTF,TGCGCCAGCAGCGGCAGGGATGACTATGGCTACACCTTC
TRBV12-3/TRBV12-4,TRBJ2-7,few,-,CASSLGTSYEQYF,TGTGCCAGCAGTTTGGGCACCTCCTACGAGCAGTACTTC
TRBV28,TRBJ2-1,few,-,CASSGRGEQFF,TGTGCCAGCAGCGGGCGGGGCGAGCAGTTCTTC
TRBV20-1,TRBJ2-1,few,-,CSARGSLASSYNEQFF,TGCAGTGCTAGAGGCTCTCTAGCGAGCTCCTACAATGAGCAGTTCTTC
TRBV28,TRBJ1-6,many,-,CASSSAKQGLSSPLHF,TGTGCCAGCAGTTCCGCAAAACAGGGCCTAAGTTCACCCCTCCACTTT
TRBV15,TRBJ2-1,few,TRBD2,CATSIGLASGKGYNEQFF,TGTGCCACCAGCATTGGACTAGCCTCCGGGAAGGGGTACAATGAGCAGTTCTTC
TRBV12-3/TRBV12-4,TRBJ2-1,many,-,CASKSRVGPGEQFF,TGTGCCAGCAAGAGTCGGGTTGGGCCAGGTGAGCAGTTCTTC
TRBV20-1,TRBJ2-7,many,TRBD1,CSANPGQGRFYEQYF,TGCAGTGCTAATCCTGGACAGGGGAGGTTTTACGAGCAGTACTTC
TRBV5-6,TRBJ2-7,many,TRBD2,CASSVPGLGVHEQYF,TGTGCCAGCAGCGTTCCGGGACTAGGTGTCCACGAGCAGTACTTC
TRBV29-1,TRBJ1-1,few,-,CSVAGLNTEAFF,TGCAGCGTTGCTGGGCTTAACACTGAAGCTTTCTTT
TRBV7-9,TRBJ2-7,many,-,CASSPPLSAEQAYEQYF,TGTGCCAGCAGCCCCCCCCTTTCGGCGGAGCAAGCCTACGAGCAGTACTTC
TRBV5-1,TRBJ2-2,many,TRBD2,CASSRGGVTGELFF,TGCGCCAGCAGCCGGGGAGGGGTCACCGGGGAGCTGTTTTTT
TRBV27,TRBJ1-3,-,-,CASSLFGSGSGNTIYF,-
TRBV5-1,TRBJ2-1,-,-,CASSLTGSWSSYNEQFF,TGCGCCAGCAGCTTGACGGGGAGTTGGAGCTCCTACAATGAGCAGTTCTTC
TRBV20-1,TRBJ2-2,many,TRBD2,CSATSGSANTGELFF,TGCAGTGCAACGAGCGGGAGCGCGAACACCGGGGAGCTGTTTTTT
TRBV9,TRBJ2-1,-,-,CASSVYDNEQFF,TGTGCCAGCAGCGTATATGACAATGAGCAGTTCTTC
TRBV19,TRBJ2-1,many,-,CASSIGQYEQFF,TGTGCCAGTAGTATAGGACAGTATGAGCAGTTCTTC
TRBV2,TRBJ2-7,many,-,CASSVPLALSSYEQYF,TGTGCCAGCAGTGTGCCGCTAGCGCTTAGCTCCTACGAGCAGTACTTC
TRBV5-1,TRBJ2-7,-,-,CASSLGQGAEQYF,TGCGCCAGCAGCTTGGGGCAGGGAGCCGAGCAGTACTTC
TRBV7-8,TRBJ1-6,many,TRBD1,CASSVWDRGPPYNSPLHF,TGTGCCAGCAGCGTATGGGACAGGGGGCCCCCATATAATTCACCCCTCCACTTT
TRBV27,TRBJ2-7,-,TRBD1,CASSLFWTGMVQSSYEQYF,TGTGCCAGCAGTTTATTCTGGACAGGGATGGTTCAGAGCTCCTACGAGCAGTACTTC
TRBV20-1,TRBJ1-5,many,-,CSARVPGISNQPQHF,TGCAGTGCTAGAGTTCCAGGGATCAGCAATCAGCCCCAGCATTTT
TRBV7-9,TRBJ1-4,-,-,CASSLVGSATNEKLFF,TGTGCCAGCAGCTTAGTTGGAAGCGCAACTAATGAAAAACTGTTTTTT
TRBV12-3/TRBV12-4,TRBJ2-5,many,-,CASSFGTGVGLEETQYF,TGTGCCAGCAGTTTCGGTACAGGCGTAGGGTTAGAAGAGACCCAGTACTTC
TRBV5-6,TRBJ1-2,-,TRBD1,CASSMGQGLYGYTF,TGTGCCAGCAGCATGGGACAGGGACTCTATGGCTACACCTTC
TRBV15,TRBJ2-1,-,-,CATSRDNGARQFF,TGTGCCACCAGCAGAGATAATGGGGCGCGGCAGTTCTTC
TRBV29-1,TRBJ2-5,medium-sized,-,CSVEGAGASEEGQETQYF,TGCAGCGTTGAAGGAGCAGGGGCTAGCGAGGAGGGACAAGAGACCCAGTACTTC
TRBV20-1,TRBJ2-1,-,-,CSAREGGGLNEQFF,TGCAGTGCTAGAGAAGGAGGGGGGCTCAATGAGCAGTTCTTC
TRBV12-3/TRBV12-4,TRBJ2-1,many,TRBD2,CASSLEQLASSYNEQFF,TGTGCCAGCAGTCTAGAACAACTAGCGAGCTCCTACAATGAGCAGTTCTTC
TRBV18,TRBJ2-5,many,-,CASSQTTTYQETQYF,TGTGCCAGCTCACAAACGACTACTTACCAAGAGACCCAGTACTTC
TRBV20-1,TRBJ2-5,many,-,CSAINYFGEETQYF,TGCAGTGCGATCAACTACTTCGGGGAAGAGACCCAGTACTTC
TRBV9,TRBJ2-1,few,TRBD2,CASSQRAGELGSSYNEQFF,TGTGCCAGCAGCCAACGAGCGGGAGAGTTAGGGAGCTCCTACAATGAGCAGTTCTTC
TRBV7-2,TRBJ1-2,few,TRBD1,CASSPQGQGPTYGYTF,TGTGCCAGCAGCCCACAGGGGCAGGGGCCTACCTATGGCTACACCTTC
TRBV29-1,TRBJ2-7,-,TRBD1,CSATGVYYEQYF,TGCAGCGCCACAGGGGTTTACTACGAGCAGTACTTC
TRBV3-1,TRBJ2-7,many,-,CASSPRRGRTYEQYF,TGTGCCAGCAGCCCTCGGCGGGGTAGGACCTACGAGCAGTACTTC
TRBV5-1,TRBJ1-2,-,-,CASSLVPELYGYTF,TGCGCCAGCAGCTTGGTCCCAGAGCTCTATGGCTACACCTTC
TRBV12-3/TRBV12-4,TRBJ2-2,few,-,CASTQLASGELFF,TGTGCCAGCACCCAACTAGCTTCCGGGGAGCTGTTTTTT